These 10 T cell receptor beta chains originate from one sample sequenced in a study of shared clonotypes between healthy human individuals. Sequenced by immunoSEQ multiplex PCR; TCRdb stores in-frame clones only, minus some. The sample lists a few million clones; just over 90% were seen once. The sample taken for sequencing was naive CD4+ T cells from PBMCs. Subset meaning: CD45RA+ positively selected. These receptors came from a man aged 18 to 35 in good health. Some clones in this sample may be carry-over from other donors' samples.

V is TRBV5-1 and J is TRBJ2-1; D may be TRBD1 or TRBD2 (5 bases each). The CDR3 runs to 15 residues. Trimming stripped 7 bases from V and 5 bases from J, with 19 bases between. The germline gives CDR1 SGHRS, CDR2 YFSETQ. The CDR3 sequence: CASGPLVGADNEQFF. The CDR3 nucleotides are TGCGCCAGCGGGCCCCTCGTCGGGGCGGACAATGAGCAGTTCTTC.

With regard to this clone: Within the sample, other DNA sequences also encode this same CDR3. The chain is built from TRBV2 and TRBJ2-1, with unresolved D. The germline V gene has CDR1 SNHLY and CDR2 FYNNEI. The V end lost 2 bases, the J end lost 5 bases, and 4 bases lay between the germline ends. CDR3 length: 12 residues. The CDR3 here is CASSERDNEQFF. The CDR3 bases are TGTGCCAGCAGTGAACGGGACAATGAGCAGTTCTTC.

As for this clone: Other DNA sequences in the same sample also yield this CDR3. This chain connects TRBV14 to TRBJ2-7; possible D gene TRBD1, 6 bases. V lost 0 bases and J 6 bases, leaving 9 bases between the germline ends. Germline-derived CDR1 and CDR2 are SGHDN and FVKESK. The CDR3 spans 13 residues. CDR3 DNA sequence: TGTGCCAGCAGCCAAGATCTCAGGGGCGAGCAGTACTTC. Protein: CASSQDLRGEQYF.

The genes are TRBV5-1 and TRBJ1-2; 10 bases are shared with TRBD1. CDR3 length equals 17 residues. CDR1 is SGHRS, CDR2 YFSETQ, per germline. Trimming took 2 bases from V and 3 from J; bases not matched to a gene: 10. The CDR3 protein is CASSFDTGTGDYYGYTF. CDR3 DNA sequence: TGCGCCAGCAGCTTCGATACCGGGACAGGGGACTACTATGGCTACACCTTC.

The V call is TRBV4-1, the J call TRBJ1-5, with D unresolved. The CDR3 has 14 amino acids. Between the trimmed V and J ends, which lost 6 bases and 8 bases, there was a span of 17 bases. The germline CDR1 and CDR2 sequences are MGHRA and YSYEKL. This chain's CDR3 is CASSPRPDVEPQHF. The CDR3 coding sequence is TGCGCCAGCAGTCCCCGGCCCGACGTGGAGCCCCAGCATTTT.

The chain recombines TRBV28 with TRBJ2-5, with D possibly being TRBD2 (5 bases). V was trimmed by 11 bases and J by 1 base, leaving 14 bases between them. There are 13 residues in the CDR3. The germline V gene has CDR1 MDHEN and CDR2 SYDVKM. The CDR3 protein is CALSGSPQETQYF. Written as DNA, the CDR3 is TGTGCCCTCTCGGGGTCCCCCCAAGAGACCCAGTACTTC.

This clone was observed a few times. The chain has TRBV6-1 and TRBJ2-1; maybe TRBD2 (6 bases). V was pared by 2 bases and J by 14 bases, with 10 bases between. The CDR3 has 11 residues. Germline V lookup: CDR1 MNHNS, CDR2 SASEGT. The CDR3 sequence is CASSERQREFF. The CDR3 region has the DNA TGTGCCAGCAGTGAACGGCAGCGGGAGTTCTTC.

J is TRBJ2-7 and V is TRBV11-2, with 9 bases lining up with TRBD1. V gave up 5 bases and J gave up 4 bases; unmatched junction bases: 15. This CDR3 region has 17 residues. The germline CDR1 and CDR2 sequences are SGHAT and FQNNGV. CDR3 DNA: TGTGCCAGCAGCCTCCTGGCCCCGGGACAGGGCTTTTACGAGCAGTACTTC. Its translation is CASSLLAPGQGFYEQYF.

As to this clone: This specimen includes other DNA sequences encoding the same CDR3. The V and J genes are TRBV27 and TRBJ1-2, with TRBD1 as a possible D gene (5 bases). Trimming removed 2 bases at V and 4 bases at J, with 8 bases between. The CDR3 is 13 residues long. Looked up from germline, CDR1 is MNHEY and CDR2 is SMNVEV (reference sequence). CDR3 nucleotide sequence: TGTGCCAGCAGTTTACCCGGGGGCTATGGCTACACCTTC. Translation: CASSLPGGYGYTF.

This chain connects TRBV30 to TRBJ1-2; D may be TRBD1 (6 bases). The germline gives CDR1 GTSNPN, CDR2 SVGIG (reference sequence). V gave up 0 bases and J gave up 7 bases, with 12 bases separating them. This CDR3 contains 13 residues. The CDR3 nucleotides read TGTGCCTGGAGTGTACAGGCAGGGGCTGGCTACACCTTC. It specifies CAWSVQAGAGYTF. Full variable domain (rest looked up from reference TRBV30 and TRBJ1-2): SQTIHQWPATLVQPVGSPLSLECTVEGTSNPNLYWYRQAAGRGLQLLFYSVGIGQISSEVPQNLSASRPQDRQFILSSKKLLLSDSGFYLCAWSVQAGAGYTFGSGTRLTVV.